The source of this T cell receptor beta chain is a study of response to subunit inactivated influenza vaccine. Trimming took off 2 bases at V and 10 bases at J, with 12 bases between the two ends. Germline V gene data show CDR1 as SGHAT and CDR2 as FQNNGV. This CDR3 spans 13 amino acids. TCRdb reprocessed the RT-PCR reads with MiXCR, giving one entry per CDR3 protein. The data hold roughly 460,000 distinct CDR3 sequences, with approximately 11% observed a single time. The TCR comes from a middle-aged man who received an inactivated influenza vaccine. The gene calls are TRBV11-2 and TRBJ1-5; D gene ambiguous. The input for sequencing was PBMCs from blood, taken roughly 47 days after vaccination. This CDR3 reads CASSLTQVHPQHF. CDR3 bases: TGTGCCAGCAGCTTAACGCAGGTACACCCCCAGCATTTT.